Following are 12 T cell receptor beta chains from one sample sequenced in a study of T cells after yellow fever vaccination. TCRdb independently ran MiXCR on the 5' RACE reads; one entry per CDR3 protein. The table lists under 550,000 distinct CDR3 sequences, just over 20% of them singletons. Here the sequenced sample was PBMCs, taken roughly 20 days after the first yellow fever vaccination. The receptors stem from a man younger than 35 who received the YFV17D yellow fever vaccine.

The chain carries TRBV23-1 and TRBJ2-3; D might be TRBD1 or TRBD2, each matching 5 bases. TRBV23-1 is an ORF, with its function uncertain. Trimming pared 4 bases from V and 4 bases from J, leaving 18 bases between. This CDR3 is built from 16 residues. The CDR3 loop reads CASSPLRGGLPDTQYF. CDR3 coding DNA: TGCGCCAGCAGTCCTTTGAGGGGCGGTCTGCCAGATACGCAGTATTTT.

The CDR3 DNA is TGCGCCAGCAGCCAGGGCGCATCGGGGGGCTACACCTTC. This sequence encodes CASSQGASGGYTF. This chain links TRBV5-1 with TRBJ1-2; D is perhaps TRBD1 (5 bases). V lost 4 bases to trimming and J lost 8 bases, with 15 bases between them. The CDR3 runs 13 residues. Germline CDR1 is SGHRS and CDR2 is YFSETQ.

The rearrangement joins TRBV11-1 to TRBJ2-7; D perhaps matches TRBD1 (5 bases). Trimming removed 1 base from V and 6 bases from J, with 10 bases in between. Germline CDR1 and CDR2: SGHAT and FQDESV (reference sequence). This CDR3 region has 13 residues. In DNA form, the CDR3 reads TGTGCCAGCAGCTTAGATAATGGGGCCGAGCAGTACGTC. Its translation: CASSLDNGAEQYV.

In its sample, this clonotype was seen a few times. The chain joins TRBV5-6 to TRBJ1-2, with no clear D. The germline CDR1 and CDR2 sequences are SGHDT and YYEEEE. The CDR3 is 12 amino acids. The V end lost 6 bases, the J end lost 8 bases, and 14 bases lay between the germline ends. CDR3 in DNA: TGTGCCAGCACCGTCGACATTCGGGGCTACACCTTC. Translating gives CASTVDIRGYTF.

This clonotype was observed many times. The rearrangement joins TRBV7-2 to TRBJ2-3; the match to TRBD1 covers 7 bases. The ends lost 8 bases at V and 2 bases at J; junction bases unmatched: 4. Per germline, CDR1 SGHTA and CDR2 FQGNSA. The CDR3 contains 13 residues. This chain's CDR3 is CASSGTVTDTQYF. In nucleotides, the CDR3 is TGTGCCAGCTCGGGGACAGTCACAGATACGCAGTATTTT.

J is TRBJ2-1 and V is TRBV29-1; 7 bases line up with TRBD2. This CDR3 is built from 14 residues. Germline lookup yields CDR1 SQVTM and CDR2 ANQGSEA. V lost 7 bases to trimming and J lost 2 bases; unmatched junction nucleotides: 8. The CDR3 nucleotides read TGCAGCGCCCGGGAGGCGGCCACCTACAATGAGCAGTTCTTC. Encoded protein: CSAREAATYNEQFF.

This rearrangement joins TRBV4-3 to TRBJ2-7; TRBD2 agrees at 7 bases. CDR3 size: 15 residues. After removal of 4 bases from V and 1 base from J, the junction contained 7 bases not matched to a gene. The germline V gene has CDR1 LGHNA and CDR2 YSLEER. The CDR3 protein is CASSPTAGISYEQYF. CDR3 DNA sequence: TGCGCCAGCAGCCCCACAGCGGGGATTTCCTACGAGCAGTACTTC.

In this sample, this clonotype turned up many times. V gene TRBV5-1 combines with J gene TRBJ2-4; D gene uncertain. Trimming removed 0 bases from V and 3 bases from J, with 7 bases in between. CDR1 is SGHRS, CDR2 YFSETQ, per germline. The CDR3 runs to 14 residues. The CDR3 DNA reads TGCGCCAGCAGCTTGGATTTAGTCAAAAACATTCAGTACTTC. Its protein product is CASSLDLVKNIQYF.

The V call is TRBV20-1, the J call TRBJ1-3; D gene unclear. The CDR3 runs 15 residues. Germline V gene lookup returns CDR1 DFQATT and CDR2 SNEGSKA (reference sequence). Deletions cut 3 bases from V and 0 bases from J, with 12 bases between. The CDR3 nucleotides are TGCAGTGCTAGTGCTTCGGTGCACTCTGGAAACACCATATATTTT. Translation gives CSASASVHSGNTIYF.

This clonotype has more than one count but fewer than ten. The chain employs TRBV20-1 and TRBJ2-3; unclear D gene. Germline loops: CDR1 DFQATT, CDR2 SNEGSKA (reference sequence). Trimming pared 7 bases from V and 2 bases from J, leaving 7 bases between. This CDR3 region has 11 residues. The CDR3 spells CSEGPTDTQYF. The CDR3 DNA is TGCAGTGAGGGTCCCACAGATACGCAGTATTTT.

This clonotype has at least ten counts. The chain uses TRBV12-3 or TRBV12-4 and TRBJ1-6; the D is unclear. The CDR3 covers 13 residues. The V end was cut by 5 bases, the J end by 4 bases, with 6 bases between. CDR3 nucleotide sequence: TGTGCCAGCAGTCCAGAGTATAATTCACCCCTCCACTTT. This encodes CASSPEYNSPLHF.

The CDR3 region is CSARWFPAGDTDTQYF. In nucleotides, the CDR3 is TGCAGTGCTAGGTGGTTTCCAGCGGGGGACACAGATACGCAGTATTTT. The chain joins TRBV20-1 to TRBJ2-3; 8 nucleotides align to TRBD2. Germline CDR1 and CDR2: DFQATT and SNEGSKA (reference sequence). V trimming: 3 bases; J trimming: 2 bases; junction bases outside the gene matches: 10. The CDR3 contains 16 residues.